The present entry profiles one T cell receptor (beta chain) with its context. This sample was included in a study of T cells after yellow fever vaccination. Germline loops: CDR1 SGHNT, CDR2 YYREEE (reference sequence). The V and J ends lost 0 bases and 1 base respectively, with 7 bases between them. This CDR3 comprises 15 residues. MiXCR was run by TCRdb on the 5' RACE reads, yielding one entry per CDR3 protein. The table includes almost 600,000 distinct CDR3 sequences, about 13% detected once. The rearrangement joins TRBV5-4 to TRBJ1-4; D unclear. Sequences were derived from PBMCs, sampled on the day of the yellow fever booster vaccination. The TCR comes from a man younger than 40 who received the YFV17D yellow fever vaccine. The CDR3 loop is CASSLGGGTNEKLFF. The CDR3 coding sequence is TGTGCCAGCAGCTTGGGCGGTGGAACTAATGAAAAACTGTTTTTT.